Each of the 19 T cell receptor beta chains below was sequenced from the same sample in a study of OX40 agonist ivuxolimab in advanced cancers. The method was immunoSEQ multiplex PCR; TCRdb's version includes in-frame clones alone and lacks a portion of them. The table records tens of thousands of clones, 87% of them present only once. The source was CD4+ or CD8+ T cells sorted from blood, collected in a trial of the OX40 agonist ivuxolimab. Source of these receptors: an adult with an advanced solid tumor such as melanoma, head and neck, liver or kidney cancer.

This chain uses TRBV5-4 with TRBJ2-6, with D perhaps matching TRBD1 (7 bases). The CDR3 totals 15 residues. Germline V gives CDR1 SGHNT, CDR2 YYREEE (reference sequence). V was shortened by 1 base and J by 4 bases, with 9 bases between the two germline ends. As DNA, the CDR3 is TGTGCCAGCAGCTTGCAGGGGGGCGGGGCCAACGTCCTGACTTTC. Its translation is CASSLQGGGANVLTF.

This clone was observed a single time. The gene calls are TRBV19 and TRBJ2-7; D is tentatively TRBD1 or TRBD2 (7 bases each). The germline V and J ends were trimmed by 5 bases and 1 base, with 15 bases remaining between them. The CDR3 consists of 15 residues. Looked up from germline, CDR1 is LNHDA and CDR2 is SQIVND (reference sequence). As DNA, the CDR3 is TGTGCCAGTAGTCCCCGACAGGGAGGGTCCTACGAGCAGTACTTC. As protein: CASSPRQGGSYEQYF.

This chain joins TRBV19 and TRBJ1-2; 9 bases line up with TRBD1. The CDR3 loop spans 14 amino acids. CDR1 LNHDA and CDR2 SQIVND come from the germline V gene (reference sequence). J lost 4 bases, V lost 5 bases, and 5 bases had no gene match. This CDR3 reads CASSLDRGGYGYTF. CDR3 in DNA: TGTGCCAGTAGTCTGGACAGGGGCGGCTATGGCTACACCTTC.

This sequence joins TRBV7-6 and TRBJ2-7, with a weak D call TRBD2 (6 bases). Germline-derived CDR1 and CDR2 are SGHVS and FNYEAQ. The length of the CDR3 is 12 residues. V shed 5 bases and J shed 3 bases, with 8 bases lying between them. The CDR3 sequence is CASSQTSYEQYF. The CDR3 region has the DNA TGTGCCAGCAGCCAGACTAGCTACGAGCAGTACTTC.

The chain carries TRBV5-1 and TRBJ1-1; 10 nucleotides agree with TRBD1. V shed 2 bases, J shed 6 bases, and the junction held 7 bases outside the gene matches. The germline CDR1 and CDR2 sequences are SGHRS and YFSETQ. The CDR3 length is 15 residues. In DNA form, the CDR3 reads TGCGCCAGCAGCTTACGTTCGGGACAGGGGTCTGAAGCTTTCTTT. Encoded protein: CASSLRSGQGSEAFF.

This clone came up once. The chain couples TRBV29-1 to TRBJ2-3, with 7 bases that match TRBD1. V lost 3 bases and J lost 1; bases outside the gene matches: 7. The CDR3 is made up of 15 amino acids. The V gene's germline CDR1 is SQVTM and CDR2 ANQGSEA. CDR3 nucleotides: TGCAGCGTTGAGGGGTTCGACAGGGGCACAGATACGCAGTATTTT. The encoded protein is CSVEGFDRGTDTQYF.

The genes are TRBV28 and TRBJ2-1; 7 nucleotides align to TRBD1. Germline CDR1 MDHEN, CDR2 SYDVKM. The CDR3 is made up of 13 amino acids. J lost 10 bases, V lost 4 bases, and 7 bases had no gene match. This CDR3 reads CASSSRTGLEQFF. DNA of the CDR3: TGTGCCAGCAGTTCCCGGACAGGATTAGAGCAGTTCTTC.

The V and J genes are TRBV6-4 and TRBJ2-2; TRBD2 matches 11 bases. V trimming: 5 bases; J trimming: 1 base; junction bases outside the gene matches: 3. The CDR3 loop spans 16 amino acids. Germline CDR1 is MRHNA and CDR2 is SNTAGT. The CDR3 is CASSPTSGVNTGELFF. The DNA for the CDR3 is TGTGCCAGCAGTCCGACTAGCGGGGTGAACACCGGGGAGCTGTTTTTT.

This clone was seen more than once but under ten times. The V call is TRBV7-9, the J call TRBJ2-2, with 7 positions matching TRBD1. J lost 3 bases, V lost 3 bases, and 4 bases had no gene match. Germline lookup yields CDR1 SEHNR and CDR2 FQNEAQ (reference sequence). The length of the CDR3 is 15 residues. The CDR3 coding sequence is TGTGCCAGCAGCTTTAGGACAGGTGACACCGGGGAGCTGTTTTTT. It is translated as CASSFRTGDTGELFF. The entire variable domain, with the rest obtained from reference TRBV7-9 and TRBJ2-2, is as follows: DTGVSQNPRHKITKRGQNVTFRCDPISEHNRLYWYRQTLGQGPEFLTYFQNEAQLEKSRLLSDRFSAERPKGSFSTLEIQRTEQGDSAMYLCASSFRTGDTGELFFGEGSRLTVL.

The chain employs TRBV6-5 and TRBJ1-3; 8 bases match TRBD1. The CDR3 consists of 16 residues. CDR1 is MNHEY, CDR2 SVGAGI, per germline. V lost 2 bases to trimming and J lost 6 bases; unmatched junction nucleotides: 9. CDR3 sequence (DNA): TGTGCCAGCAGTTACCCTTTCGACAGGGGCGCAAACACCATATATTTT. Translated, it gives CASSYPFDRGANTIYF.

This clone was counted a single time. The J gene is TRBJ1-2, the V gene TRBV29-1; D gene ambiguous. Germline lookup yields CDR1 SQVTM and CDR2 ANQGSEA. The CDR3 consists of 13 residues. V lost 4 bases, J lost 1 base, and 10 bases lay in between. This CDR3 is CSVGVTGNYGYTF. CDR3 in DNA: TGCAGCGTTGGAGTCACGGGTAACTATGGCTACACCTTC. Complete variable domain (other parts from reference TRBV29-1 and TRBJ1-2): SAVISQKPSRDICQRGTSLTIQCQVDSQVTMMFWYRQQPGQSLTLIATANQGSEATYESGFVIDKFPISRPNLTFSTLTVSNMSPEDSSIYLCSVGVTGNYGYTFGSGTRLTVV.

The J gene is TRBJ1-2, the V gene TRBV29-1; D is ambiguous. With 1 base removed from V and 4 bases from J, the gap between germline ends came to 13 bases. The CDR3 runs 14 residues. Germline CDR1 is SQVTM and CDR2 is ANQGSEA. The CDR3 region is CSVEVGGGPYGYTF. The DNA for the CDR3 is TGCAGCGTTGAAGTGGGTGGAGGGCCCTATGGCTACACCTTC.

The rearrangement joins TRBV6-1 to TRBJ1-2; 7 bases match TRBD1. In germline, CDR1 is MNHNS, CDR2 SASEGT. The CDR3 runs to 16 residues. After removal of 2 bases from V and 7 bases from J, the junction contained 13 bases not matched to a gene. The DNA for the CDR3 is TGTGCCAGCAGTGAACGAGGGGGCGCGGAGTTTCGTGGCTACACCTTC. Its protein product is CASSERGGAEFRGYTF.

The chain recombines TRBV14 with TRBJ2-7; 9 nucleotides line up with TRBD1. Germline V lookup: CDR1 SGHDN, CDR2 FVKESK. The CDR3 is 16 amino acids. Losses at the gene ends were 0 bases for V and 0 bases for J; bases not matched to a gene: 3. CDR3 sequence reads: CASSQDGTGTSYEQYF. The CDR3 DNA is TGTGCCAGCAGCCAAGATGGGACAGGGACCTCCTACGAGCAGTACTTC.

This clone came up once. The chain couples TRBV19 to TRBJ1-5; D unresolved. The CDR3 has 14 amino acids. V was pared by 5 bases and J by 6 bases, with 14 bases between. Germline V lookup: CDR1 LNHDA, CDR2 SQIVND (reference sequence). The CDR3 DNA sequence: TGTGCCAGTAGTTTCGGGCAAGGAGGTCAGCCCCAGCATTTT. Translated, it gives CASSFGQGGQPQHF.

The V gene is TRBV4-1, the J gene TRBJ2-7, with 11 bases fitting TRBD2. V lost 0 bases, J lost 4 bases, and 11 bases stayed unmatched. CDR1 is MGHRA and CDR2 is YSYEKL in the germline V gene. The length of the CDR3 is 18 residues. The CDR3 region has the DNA TGCGCCAGCAGCCAAGATACTAGCGGGAGCACCGTTTTTTACGAGCAGTACTTC. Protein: CASSQDTSGSTVFYEQYF.

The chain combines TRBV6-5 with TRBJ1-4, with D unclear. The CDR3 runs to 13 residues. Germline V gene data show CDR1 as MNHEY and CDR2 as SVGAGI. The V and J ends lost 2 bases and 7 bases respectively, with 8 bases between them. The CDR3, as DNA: TGTGCCAGCAGTTACGACGTTGGTGAAAAACTGTTTTTT. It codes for CASSYDVGEKLFF.

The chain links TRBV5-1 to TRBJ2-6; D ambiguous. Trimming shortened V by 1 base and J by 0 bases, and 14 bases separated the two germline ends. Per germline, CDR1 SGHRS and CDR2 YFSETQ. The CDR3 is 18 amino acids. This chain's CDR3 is CASSLLSPGGSGANVLTF. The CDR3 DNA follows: TGCGCCAGCAGCTTGCTGTCCCCAGGTGGCTCTGGGGCCAACGTCCTGACTTTC. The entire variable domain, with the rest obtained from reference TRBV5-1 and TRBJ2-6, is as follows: KAGVTQTPRYLIKTRGQQVTLSCSPISGHRSVSWYQQTPGQGLQFLFEYFSETQRNKGNFPGRFSGRQFSNSRSEMNVSTLELGDSALYLCASSLLSPGGSGANVLTFGAGSRLTVL.

The chain's CDR3 is CASSLAYTRGGSPLHF. CDR3 in DNA: TGTGCCAGCAGCTTGGCGTACACGAGGGGCGGGTCACCCCTCCACTTT. The chain combines TRBV5-6 with TRBJ1-6; weak D call: TRBD1 (5 bases). Germline CDR1 and CDR2: SGHDT and YYEEEE. Deletions cut 0 bases from V and 10 bases from J, with 17 bases between. The CDR3 is 16 residues long.